This T cell receptor beta chain is from a study of shared clonotypes between healthy human individuals. The study's findings and limits: Across a handful of donors, naive CD4 shared 5% to 6%, naive CD8 under 4%, memory CD4 about 2.4%, memory CD8 0.4%.

This clone was counted once. The target antigen is unknown. Original handling: Filtering differed since immunoSEQ provided only junctions, with no quality scores. Libraries were prepared by immunoSEQ multiplex PCR; TCRdb keeps only in-frame clonotypes and omits some of them. V and J calls and clone size follow that table, whereas D and trimming were derived from the DNA. The data contain about 690,000 clones, 90% of them seen just once; the ten biggest clones take up around a third. The CDR3 spans 15 residues. Germline CDR1 PRHDT, CDR2 FYEKMQ (reference sequence). Deletions cut 2 bases from V and 4 bases from J, with 12 bases between.

This sequence originates from a man between 18 and 29 years old in good health. Some clones in this sample may be carry-over from other donors' samples. Sequencing was performed on memory CD8+ T cells from PBMCs. The subset was: CD45RO+ cells pooled with CCR7-negative TemRA cells. The rearrangement links TRBV13 to TRBJ2-1, with a possible D match to TRBD1 (6 bases). The CDR3 DNA follows: TGTGCCAGCAGCTTAAAACAGGGAGCGTACAATGAGCAGTTCTTC. Protein product: CASSLKQGAYNEQFF.